This T cell receptor beta chain was sequenced for a study of response to subunit inactivated influenza vaccine. Regarding the study as a whole: Few new T cells, the authors suggested, are recruited by each seasonal influenza vaccination.

Germline V gives CDR1 SGHRS, CDR2 YFSETQ. V gave up 0 bases and J gave up 7 bases, with 12 bases separating them. The CDR3 has 14 amino acids. TCRdb processed the RT-PCR reads anew with MiXCR; each CDR3 protein has one entry. The profile covers almost 250,000 distinct CDR3 sequences, with 12% appearing a single time and 7.8% taken by the ten largest. This clonotype was seen a few times. The target antigen is unknown. Source: non-naive T cells sorted from PBMCs, taken less than 15 days before vaccination. The rearrangement uses TRBV5-1 and TRBJ2-3; D gene ambiguous. The clonotype originates from a man aged 45-65 years who received an inactivated influenza vaccine. The CDR3 DNA reads TGCGCCAGCAGCTTGGACTCCGGCGCGTATACGCAGTATTTT. This translates into CASSLDSGAYTQYF.